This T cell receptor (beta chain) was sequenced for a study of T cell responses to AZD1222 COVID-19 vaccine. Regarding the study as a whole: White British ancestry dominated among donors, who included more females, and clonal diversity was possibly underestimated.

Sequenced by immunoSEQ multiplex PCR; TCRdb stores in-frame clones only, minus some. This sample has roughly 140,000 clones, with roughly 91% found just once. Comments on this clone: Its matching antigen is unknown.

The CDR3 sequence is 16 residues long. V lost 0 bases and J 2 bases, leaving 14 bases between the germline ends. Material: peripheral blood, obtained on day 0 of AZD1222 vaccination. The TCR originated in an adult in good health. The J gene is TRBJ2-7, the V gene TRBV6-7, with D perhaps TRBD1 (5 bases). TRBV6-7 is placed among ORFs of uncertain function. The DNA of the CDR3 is TGTGCCAGCAGTTACTCATTCCGTGACAGAACCTACGAGCAGTACTTC. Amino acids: CASSYSFRDRTYEQYF.